In its sample, the clone carrying this T cell receptor (beta chain) was seen once. Its antigen is not known. The germline V gene has CDR1 SGHTS and CDR2 YDEGEE. Between the trimmed V and J ends, which lost 4 bases and 2 bases, there was a span of 10 bases. The CDR3 sequence is 14 residues long. This record belongs to a study of cytomegalovirus exposure and HLA in healthy donors. Overall study context: Previous work identified around 120 million unique TCR beta sequences from around 200 million T cells. Whole-study results and caveats: The authors enumerated over 150 TCR beta chains as linked to cytomegalovirus. Among the most significant clusters, several appeared linked to common viral pathogens in a later analysis.

The PCR was carried out with 60 Vbeta primers and 13 Jbeta primers. In the original workflow: The count from a later analysis was 65 million to 90 million unique TCR beta chains, approximately 9.9 million of them shared. Data came from immunoSEQ multiplex PCR; TCRdb stores just in-frame clones and leaves some out. V and J calls and clone size are as listed in that table; D and trimming were resolved from the DNA. The data hold about 130,000 clones, with around 85% observed a single time. The chain uses TRBV5-8 and TRBJ1-5; no reliable D call. Material: PBMCs. The source of this sequence is a woman in her twenties or thirties in good health and CMV-seropositive. In DNA, the CDR3 is TGTGCCAGCAGCGTCGGCGGGGGCAATCAGCCCCAGCATTTT. Protein sequence: CASSVGGGNQPQHF.